Below, 25 T cell receptor beta chains from the same sample are listed, as sequenced in a study of T cells in Graves' hyperthyroidism and ophthalmopathy. Amplified regions were TCR beta CDR3 sequences from RNA transcripts. First-round RT-PCR of the TCR CDR3 relied on the HTBI primer set. MiXCR was run by TCRdb on the multiplex PCR reads, yielding one entry per CDR3 protein. The sample has 700,000 to 850,000 distinct CDR3 sequences, just over 35% seen once. Sequenced input: blood. The receptors were gathered from a woman in her forties with Graves' hyperthyroidism.

The V call is TRBV10-3, the J call TRBJ2-3, with 8 bases aligning to TRBD2. The CDR3 has 16 residues. CDR1 is ENHRY and CDR2 is SYGVKD in the germline V gene. Trimming removed 0 bases from V and 0 bases from J; junction bases left unmatched: 2. The CDR3 DNA sequence: TGTGCCATCAGTGAGTCGACGGGGGGGAGCACAGATACGCAGTATTTT. This sequence encodes CAISESTGGSTDTQYF.

The V gene is TRBV5-6, the J gene TRBJ2-2; no clear D gene. V was pared by 4 bases and J by 4 bases, with 14 bases between. The CDR3 spans 15 residues. Germline V gene data show CDR1 as SGHDT and CDR2 as YYEEEE. The CDR3 DNA sequence: TGTGCCAGCAGCCGGACCAACCCTTCCACCGGGGAGCTGTTTTTT. Translating gives CASSRTNPSTGELFF.

This clonotype was detected many times. J is TRBJ1-2 and V is TRBV14; TRBD1 matches at 8 bases. There are 15 residues in the CDR3. The J segment lost 4 bases and the V segment lost 0 bases, leaving 4 bases of the junction unmatched. The germline V gene encodes CDR1 SGHDN and CDR2 FVKESK. The CDR3 nucleotides read TGTGCCAGCAGCCAAGATACGGGACAGGTCTATGGCTACACCTTC. This gives the protein CASSQDTGQVYGYTF.

This clonotype was recorded at least ten times. V usage is TRBV7-8 and J usage is TRBJ2-7; 7 bases line up with TRBD1. Germline CDR1 reads SGHVS; CDR2 reads FQNEAQ. The V segment lost 3 bases and the J segment 0 bases; nucleotides outside the gene matches: 8. The CDR3 has 16 amino acids. CDR3: CASSLWVGTASYEQYF. Written as DNA, the CDR3 is TGTGCCAGCAGCTTGTGGGTAGGGACAGCCTCCTACGAGCAGTACTTC.

CDR3 in DNA: TGTGCCAGTACTCCTGGGGGGTTTAACTATGGCTACACCTTC. Translation gives CASTPGGFNYGYTF. The rearrangement joins TRBV7-2 to TRBJ1-2, with D tentatively TRBD1 (5 bases). The germline V gene encodes CDR1 SGHTA and CDR2 FQGNSA. The CDR3 contains 14 residues. V was cut by 9 bases and J by 1 base, with 15 bases left in between.

This clonotype appeared many times. The V gene is TRBV5-1, the J gene TRBJ1-1; 8 bases line up with TRBD1. The germline V gene encodes CDR1 SGHRS and CDR2 YFSETQ. Trimming at V came to 4 bases and at J to 5 bases, leaving 7 bases not matched to a gene. CDR3 size: 14 residues. The CDR3 loop is CASSNGQGETEAFF. The CDR3 DNA sequence: TGCGCCAGCAGCAACGGACAGGGCGAGACTGAAGCTTTCTTT. Based on the CDR3 plus reference TRBV5-1 and TRBJ1-1, the full variable domain is KAGVTQTPRYLIKTRGQQVTLSCSPISGHRSVSWYQQTPGQGLQFLFEYFSETQRNKGNFPGRFSGRQFSNSRSEMNVSTLELGDSALYLCASSNGQGETEAFFGQGTRLTVV.

In its sample, this clonotype was seen a few times. This chain uses TRBV6-2 or TRBV6-3 with TRBJ2-5; tentative D call: TRBD2 (6 bases). The V and J ends lost 2 bases and 14 bases respectively, with 12 bases between them. Per germline, CDR1 MNHEY and CDR2 SVGEGT. This CDR3 comprises 11 residues. The CDR3 is CASSYPGLTYF. The DNA of the CDR3 is TGTGCCAGCAGTTACCCGGGACTTACTTACTTC.

As concerns this clonotype: Given a much more abundant clone one base away, this may be a read error. V and J are TRBV12-3 or TRBV12-4 and TRBJ1-2, with a tentative D call TRBD1 (5 bases). CDR3 length: 14 residues. V gave up 5 bases and J gave up 4 bases, with 14 bases separating them. CDR3 in DNA: TGTGCCAGCAGTCCAGGGAGTACGCCCTATGGCTACACCTTC. Its protein product is CASSPGSTPYGYTF.

The chain has TRBV19 and TRBJ1-5; a weak D match, TRBD1 (6 bases). The CDR3 extends over 18 amino acids. CDR1 is LNHDA and CDR2 is SQIVND in the germline V gene (reference sequence). Trimming removed 9 bases at V and 9 bases at J, with 33 bases between. CDR3 sequence: CASNKGGGTSSVRGPQHF. In DNA, the CDR3 is TGTGCCAGCAATAAAGGGGGGGGGACATCATCGGTCAGAGGGCCCCAGCATTTT.

With respect to this clonotype: One end of the junction is discordant with germline, which a read error may explain. The chain links TRBV7-6 to TRBJ1-1; 8 nucleotides align to TRBD1. CDR3 size: 17 residues. Germline V CDR1 and CDR2: SGHVS, FNYEAQ. CDR3 protein: CASRPTRDRITNTEAFF. As DNA, the CDR3 is TGCGCCAGCAGACCTACCCGGGACAGGATTACGAACACTGAAGCTTTCTTT. Full variable domain (rest looked up from reference TRBV7-6 and TRBJ1-1): GAGVSQSPRYKVTKRGQDVALRCDPISGHVSLYWYRQALGQGPEFLTYFNYEAQQDKSGLPNDRFSAERPEGSISTLTIQRTEQRDSAMYRCASRPTRDRITNTEAFFGQGTRLTVV.

Note on this clonotype: A much larger clone differs by one base, so this may be a read error. The genes are TRBV20-1 and TRBJ2-3; TRBD2 aligns across 11 bases. From germline, CDR1 is DFQATT and CDR2 SNEGSKA (reference sequence). The CDR3 sequence is 16 residues long. The DNA for the CDR3 is TGCAGTGCTACTCCCGCTAGCGGGGGGAGCACAGATCCGCAGTATTTT. The encoded protein is CSATPASGGSTDPQYF.

The sample holds a few counts of this clonotype. V and J are TRBV7-9 and TRBJ1-2; no clear D gene. Germline CDR1 reads SEHNR; CDR2 reads FQNEAQ (reference sequence). V shed 8 bases and J shed 4 bases, with 20 bases lying between them. The CDR3 covers 15 residues. In DNA, the CDR3 is TGTGCCAGCTCCCATCTCGACGATACAAGCTATGGCTACACCTTC. This sequence encodes CASSHLDDTSYGYTF.

The J gene is TRBJ1-2, the V gene TRBV10-3; TRBD1 aligns across 7 bases. The junction had 17 bases not matched to a gene; V was cut back by 10 bases and J by 3 bases. Germline assignment: CDR1 ENHRY and CDR2 SYGVKD. The CDR3 is 16 residues long. CDR3 coding DNA: TGTGCCAGCTCACCATACGTGACCGGGACAGACTATGGCTACACCTTC. Protein: CASSPYVTGTDYGYTF.

This clonotype was detected only a few times. V is TRBV7-8 and J is TRBJ1-2; D remains ambiguous. Germline CDR1 is SGHVS and CDR2 is FQNEAQ. This CDR3 contains 16 residues. V lost 5 bases and J 8 bases, leaving 24 bases between the germline ends. CDR3 nucleotide sequence: TGTGCCAGCAGCCAAGATGGGGATCCCCGGGTAGGGGGCTACACCTTC. Translating it yields CASSQDGDPRVGGYTF.

The V gene is TRBV7-9, the J gene TRBJ2-6; D uncertain. Germline assignment: CDR1 SEHNR and CDR2 FQNEAQ (reference sequence). Trimming pared 5 bases from V and 4 bases from J, leaving 18 bases between. CDR3 length: 17 amino acids. The CDR3 DNA reads TGTGCCAGCAGCCCCCGATCGGACGTGTTCGGGGCCAACGTCCTGACTTTC. Translated: CASSPRSDVFGANVLTF.

The J gene is TRBJ2-3, the V gene TRBV20-1; D not resolved. V was pared by 6 bases and J by 4 bases, with 11 bases between. The CDR3 totals 12 residues. From germline, CDR1 is DFQATT and CDR2 SNEGSKA (reference sequence). CDR3 coding DNA: TGCAGTGCCGACCTGCAGCCAGATACGCAGTATTTT. Amino acid sequence: CSADLQPDTQYF.

Many counts were recorded for this clonotype. This chain uses TRBV19 with TRBJ2-7; D might be TRBD1 or TRBD2, each matching 5 bases. Trimming left V 4 bases short and J 4 bases short, with 11 bases between. The CDR3 extends over 13 amino acids. The germline CDR1 and CDR2 sequences are LNHDA and SQIVND (reference sequence). The CDR3 spells CASSTGTTYEQYF. CDR3 bases: TGTGCCAGTAGTACCGGGACCACTTACGAGCAGTACTTC.

V usage is TRBV11-2 and J usage is TRBJ1-3; D uncertain. The germline V gene encodes CDR1 SGHAT and CDR2 FQNNGV. The length of the CDR3 is 16 residues. V lost 0 bases to trimming and J lost 0 bases, with 9 bases between them. The CDR3 region is CASSLDPAVSGNTIYF. The CDR3 DNA follows: TGTGCCAGCAGCTTAGATCCCGCCGTCTCTGGAAACACCATATATTTT. The complete variable domain, with remaining parts taken from reference TRBV11-2 and TRBJ1-3, reads EAGVAQSPRYKIIEKRQSVAFWCNPISGHATLYWYQQILGQGPKLLIQFQNNGVVDDSQLPKDRFSAERLKGVDSTLKIQPAKLEDSAVYLCASSLDPAVSGNTIYFGEGSWLTVV.

The chain links TRBV7-9 to TRBJ2-7; 11 bases map to TRBD1. The CDR3 runs to 14 residues. With V trimmed by 2 bases and J by 6 bases, 3 bases remained unmatched. Germline V gives CDR1 SEHNR, CDR2 FQNEAQ (reference sequence). The CDR3 loop is CASSLMGQGVEQYF. The CDR3, as DNA: TGTGCCAGCAGCTTAATGGGACAGGGGGTCGAGCAGTACTTC.

This clonotype is a singleton in its sample. The junction does not match germline at one end; this may be a read error. The chain couples TRBV9 to TRBJ2-2; D is perhaps TRBD2 (5 bases). This CDR3 has 15 amino acids. Germline CDR1 is SGDLS and CDR2 is YYNGEE. Here the CDR3 reads CACSQDWANTGELFF. The CDR3 nucleotides are TGTGCCTGCAGCCAGGACTGGGCAAACACCGGGGAGCTGTTTTTT. The variable domain in full, with the rest retrieved from reference TRBV9 and TRBJ2-2, is DSGVTQTPKHLITATGQRVTLRCSPRSGDLSVYWYQQSLDQGLQFLIQYYNGEERAKGNILERFSAQQFPDLHSELNLSSLELGDSALYFCACSQDWANTGELFFGEGSRLTVL.

Ten or more counts support this clonotype. This chain uses TRBV2 with TRBJ1-5, with no clear D. The CDR3 has 12 amino acids. CDR1 and CDR2 (germline): SNHLY, FYNNEI. Trimming shortened V by 3 bases and J by 15 bases, and 15 bases separated the two germline ends. This CDR3 reads CASSDFMSYGHF. Here the CDR3 DNA reads TGTGCCAGCAGTGATTTCATGTCTTACGGGCATTTT.

This clonotype has only a few counts. This chain joins TRBV7-9 and TRBJ2-7, with D tentatively TRBD1 (6 bases). The end of the DNA is better explained by TRBJ2-1, so the J call may be wrong. The CDR3 spans 15 residues. CDR1 is SEHNR and CDR2 is FQNEAQ in the germline V gene (reference sequence). The CDR3 nucleotides read TGTGCCAGCAGCTTAGCCCGGACAGAATACAATGAGCAGTTCTTC. Its protein is CASSLARTEYNEQFF.

This clonotype came up a few times. The chain couples TRBV6-6 to TRBJ1-1, with a possible D match to TRBD1 (5 bases). Germline V gene lookup returns CDR1 MNHNY and CDR2 SVGAGI (reference sequence). This CDR3 contains 15 residues. The V and J ends lost 2 bases and 1 base respectively, with 11 bases between them. CDR3 DNA: TGTGCCAGCAGTTACGCCGACAGAAAGAACACTGAAGCTTTCTTT. It specifies CASSYADRKNTEAFF.

The V and J genes are TRBV20-1 and TRBJ2-7, with D unclear. Trimming removed 4 bases from V and 4 bases from J, with 11 bases in between. CDR3 length equals 12 residues. Germline lookup yields CDR1 DFQATT and CDR2 SNEGSKA (reference sequence). The CDR3 nucleotides are TGCAGTGCTAAAACACAGACTTACGAGCAGTACTTC. Its translation is CSAKTQTYEQYF.

This clonotype was observed at least ten times. The chain recombines TRBV15 with TRBJ1-1; no firm D call. Germline CDR1 reads LNHNV; CDR2 reads YYDKDF (reference sequence). The CDR3 totals 14 residues. V gave up 4 bases and J gave up 7 bases, with 16 bases separating them. CDR3 amino acids: CATSMISQGDEAFF. CDR3 DNA sequence: TGTGCCACCAGCATGATCTCCCAAGGAGATGAAGCTTTCTTT. Full variable domain (rest looked up from reference TRBV15 and TRBJ1-1): DAMVIQNPRYQVTQFGKPVTLSCSQTLNHNVMYWYQQKSSQAPKLLFHYYDKDFNNEADTPDNFQSRRPNTSFCFLDIRSPGLGDTAMYLCATSMISQGDEAFFGQGTRLTVV.